The clone carrying this TCR beta chain was seen a single time. Its target is not known. Recruitment covered hyperthyroidism patients aged 18 to 65 whose new diagnosis was of under 2 months' duration. The entry originates in a study of Graves' ophthalmopathy and Graves' hyperthyroidism. Whole-study results and caveats: This model predicted ophthalmopathy progression (sensitivity 65% to 71%, specificity around 72%).

TCR beta CDR3 amplification used RNA transcripts. Amplification began with first-round RT-PCR using HTBI primers, then second-round multiplex PCR was performed. TCRdb re-derived calls from the multiplex PCR reads in MiXCR, one entry per CDR3 protein. There are around 520,000 distinct CDR3 sequences in the sample; under 40% occur only once, and about 4.2% lies in the top ten. The CDR3 totals 17 residues. Per germline, CDR1 DFQATT and CDR2 SNEGSKA (reference sequence). Trimming removed 0 bases from V and 4 bases from J, with 19 bases in between. V usage is TRBV20-1 and J usage is TRBJ1-5; D may be TRBD1 (6 bases). Sequencing was done on a sample of peripheral blood or thyroid tissue (not recorded which). This TCR was sampled from an adult man with Graves' hyperthyroidism. The CDR3 DNA reads TGCAGTGCTAGAGACCCCCTCCCCGGACAGTTAAATCAGCCCCAGCATTTT. It codes for CSARDPLPGQLNQPQHF.